The rows below give T cell receptor beta chains drawn from one sample of a study of PD-L1 blockade in urothelial cancer. Assay used: immunoSEQ multiplex PCR; TCRdb lists only in-frame clones, some missing. The data hold under 70,000 clones, with roughly 90% observed a single time. The sequencing here drew on PBMCs, taken around atezolizumab (anti-PD-L1) treatment. Receptors originate from a man aged 60 to 69 with urothelial cancer. The CDR3 runs from the conserved cysteine through the conserved F or W. The D gene is left open where the match is weak. Clone size is shown for a subset of rows, as once, few, many or a class of expanded clone.

. | TRBJ1-4 | TRBV5-1 | . | TGCGCCAGCAGCAACGGGAGGGGGGGCAATGAAAAACTGTTTTTT | CASSNGRGGNEKLFF
. | TRBJ2-3 | TRBV5-4 | . | TGTGCCAGCCACCAGGGCTCTACGCAGTATTTT | CASHQGSTQYF
. | TRBJ2-3 | TRBV4-1 | . | TGCGCCAGCAGCTCCGGATGGGGGCGATACACAGATACGCAGTATTTT | CASSSGWGRYTDTQYF
. | TRBJ2-1 | TRBV11-3 | . | TGTGCCAGCAGCTTAATAACCAGCAATGAGCAGTTCTTC | CASSLITSNEQFF
. | TRBJ2-2 | TRBV5-4 | . | TGTGCCAGCAGCTTGGGCAGGGGGGCCACCGGGGAGCTGTTTTTT | CASSLGRGATGELFF
. | TRBJ1-1 | TRBV11-2 | TRBD1 | TGTGCCAGCAGCCGGACAGGGGTGAACACTGAAGCTTTCTTT | CASSRTGVNTEAFF
. | TRBJ2-1 | TRBV5-1 | . | TGCGCCAGCAGCTTGGATGGTACTTATAGTAGGAGCAATGAGCAGTTCTTC | CASSLDGTYSRSNEQFF
. | TRBJ2-7 | TRBV5-1 | . | TGCGCCAGCAGCCTTGATGGTAGCGCCTACGAGCAGTACTTC | CASSLDGSAYEQYF
once | TRBJ1-2 | TRBV5-1 | . | TGCGCCAGCAGCCCCCGTCCGGAGGCGGATGGCTACACCTTC | CASSPRPEADGYTF
. | TRBJ1-4 | TRBV14 | . | TGTGCCAGCAGCCATTCTGTGAATGAAAAACTGTTTTTT | CASSHSVNEKLFF
. | TRBJ1-3 | TRBV2 | . | TGTGCCAGCAGCCTTGTATCCTCGGGGGTCTCTGGAAACACCATATATTTT | CASSLVSSGVSGNTIYF
. | TRBJ2-3 | TRBV9 | . | TGTGCCAGCAGCGTAGGCCCTAGCCCTAGCACAGATACGCAGTATTTT | CASSVGPSPSTDTQYF
. | TRBJ2-5 | TRBV6-5 | TRBD2 | TGTGCCAGCATTAGCGGGGGTCTCACGTCAGAGACCCAGTACTTC | CASISGGLTSETQYF
few | TRBJ2-7 | TRBV19 | TRBD1 | TGTGCCAGTAGTCCTGGACAGGCGAGCTCCTACGAGCAGTACTTC | CASSPGQASSYEQYF
few | TRBJ2-7 | TRBV6-1 | . | TGTGCCAGCAATGAGGTAATCGACAGGCACGAGCAGTACTTC | CASNEVIDRHEQYF
. | TRBJ2-6 | TRBV7-3 | . | TGTGCCAGCAGCTTAACCCCGCGCCCCTCTGGGGCCAACGTCCTGACTTTC | CASSLTPRPSGANVLTF
. | TRBJ2-1 | TRBV13 | . | TGTGCCAGCAGCTTAGGGGACTACCCACTCCGGAGCTCCTACAATGAGCAGTTCTTC | CASSLGDYPLRSSYNEQFF
. | TRBJ2-7 | TRBV11-2 | TRBD1 | TGTGCCAGCAGCTTAGGGGACAGGGGCTGGCAGTACTTC | CASSLGDRGWQYF
. | TRBJ1-2 | TRBV30 | TRBD1 | TGTGCCTGGAGCCTAAGGGGGCTCAGGCCTTATGGCTACACCTTC | CAWSLRGLRPYGYTF
. | TRBJ1-1 | TRBV5-1 | . | TGCGCCAGCAAACTATCTTCGACAGCTAACACTGAAGCTTTCTTT | CASKLSSTANTEAFF
. | TRBJ1-5 | TRBV28 | . | TGTGCCAGCAGTTTCCCGGTCCAGCCCCAGCATTTT | CASSFPVQPQHF
. | TRBJ2-7 | TRBV30 | TRBD2 | TGTGCCTGGAGTGAAGGACTAGCGGTCGCCTACGAGCAGTACTTC | CAWSEGLAVAYEQYF
. | TRBJ2-1 | TRBV5-4 | TRBD2 | TGTGCCAGCAGCTTGGGGCTAGCGGGAGGGCACAATGAGCAGTTCTTC | CASSLGLAGGHNEQFF
once | TRBJ1-5 | TRBV5-4 | . | TGTGCCAGCAGCTCCCAGGGCGAGCCCCAGCATTTT | CASSSQGEPQHF
. | TRBJ2-5 | TRBV5-1 | TRBD2 | TGCGCCAGCACGGAGCGGGGGCAGGAGACCCAGTACTTC | CASTERGQETQYF
. | TRBJ1-1 | TRBV15 | . | TGTGCCACCAGCCAAGACTTAACGGGGAACACTGAAGCTTTCTTT | CATSQDLTGNTEAFF
once | TRBJ2-5 | TRBV7-8 | TRBD1 | TGTGCCAGCAGCTTACCACGGACAGGGCGGGGAGAGACCCAGTACTTC | CASSLPRTGRGETQYF
few | TRBJ1-2 | TRBV18 | . | TGTGCCAGCTCACCCGGGGGTGCGGACTATGGCTACACCTTC | CASSPGGADYGYTF